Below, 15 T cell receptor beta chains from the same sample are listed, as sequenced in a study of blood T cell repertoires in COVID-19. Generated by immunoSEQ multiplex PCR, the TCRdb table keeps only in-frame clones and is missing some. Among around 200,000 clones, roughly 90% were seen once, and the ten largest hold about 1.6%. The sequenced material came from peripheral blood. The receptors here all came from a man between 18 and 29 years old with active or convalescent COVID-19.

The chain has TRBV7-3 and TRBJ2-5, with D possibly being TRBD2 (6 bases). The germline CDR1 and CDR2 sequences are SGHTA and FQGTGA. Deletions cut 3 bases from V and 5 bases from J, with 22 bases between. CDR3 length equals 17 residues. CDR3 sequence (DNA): TGTGCCAGCAGCTTCGGAAGCGGCGGGGTTGGTCTGGAGACCCAGTACTTC. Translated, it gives CASSFGSGGVGLETQYF.

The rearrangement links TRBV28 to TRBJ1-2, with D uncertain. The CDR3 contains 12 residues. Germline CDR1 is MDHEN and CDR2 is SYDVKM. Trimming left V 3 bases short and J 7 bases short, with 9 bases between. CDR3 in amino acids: CASSFLSFGYTF. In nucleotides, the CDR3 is TGTGCCAGCAGTTTTTTGAGCTTTGGCTACACCTTC.

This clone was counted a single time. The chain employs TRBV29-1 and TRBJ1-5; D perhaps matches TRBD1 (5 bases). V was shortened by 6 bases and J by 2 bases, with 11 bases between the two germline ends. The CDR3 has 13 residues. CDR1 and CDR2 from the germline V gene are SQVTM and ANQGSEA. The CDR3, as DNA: TGCAGCGTCAGGGTTGGGGGCAATCAGCCCCAGCATTTT. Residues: CSVRVGGNQPQHF.

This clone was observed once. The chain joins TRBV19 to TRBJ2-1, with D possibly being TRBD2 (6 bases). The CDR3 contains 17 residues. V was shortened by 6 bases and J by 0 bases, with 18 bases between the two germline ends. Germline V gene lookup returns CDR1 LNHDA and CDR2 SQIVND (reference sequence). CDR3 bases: TGTGCCAGTAGGGACTACGCAAACCCGAGCTCCTACAATGAGCAGTTCTTC. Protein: CASRDYANPSSYNEQFF.

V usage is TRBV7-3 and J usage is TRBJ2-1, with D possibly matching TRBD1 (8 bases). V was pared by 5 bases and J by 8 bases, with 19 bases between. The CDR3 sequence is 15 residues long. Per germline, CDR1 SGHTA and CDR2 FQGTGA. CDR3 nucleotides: TGTGCCAGCAGCACAACAGGGGGGGTTAAGGATGAGCAGTTCTTC. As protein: CASSTTGGVKDEQFF.

The CDR3 here is CASSLVPGPGAGNTIYF. The CDR3 DNA sequence: TGTGCCAGCAGCTTAGTGCCCGGCCCAGGGGCTGGAAACACCATATATTTT. The chain uses TRBV7-8 and TRBJ1-3; maybe TRBD1 (6 bases). Germline assignment: CDR1 SGHVS and CDR2 FQNEAQ. Deletions cut 1 base from V and 2 bases from J, with 15 bases between. The CDR3 has 17 amino acids.

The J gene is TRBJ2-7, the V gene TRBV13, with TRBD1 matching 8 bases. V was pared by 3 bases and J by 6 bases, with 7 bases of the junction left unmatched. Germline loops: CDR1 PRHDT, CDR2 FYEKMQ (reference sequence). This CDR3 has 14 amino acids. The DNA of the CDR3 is TGTGCCAGCAGCTTCAGGACAGGGCCCTCCGAGCAGTACTTC. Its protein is CASSFRTGPSEQYF.

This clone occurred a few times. Written as DNA, the CDR3 is TGTGCCAGCAGTGAAGCTAAAGGACAGGGAAGGAGTGGCTACACCTTC. It codes for CASSEAKGQGRSGYTF. The rearrangement uses TRBV2 and TRBJ1-2; TRBD1 aligns across 8 bases. The CDR3 runs 16 residues. Germline CDR1 SNHLY, CDR2 FYNNEI. V trimming: 0 bases; J trimming: 7 bases; junction bases outside the gene matches: 10. Filled out from reference TRBV2 and TRBJ1-2, the complete variable domain reads EPEVTQTPSHQVTQMGQEVILRCVPISNHLYFYWYRQILGQKVEFLVSFYNNEISEKSEIFDDQFSVERPDGSNFTLKIRSTKLEDSAMYFCASSEAKGQGRSGYTFGSGTRLTVV.

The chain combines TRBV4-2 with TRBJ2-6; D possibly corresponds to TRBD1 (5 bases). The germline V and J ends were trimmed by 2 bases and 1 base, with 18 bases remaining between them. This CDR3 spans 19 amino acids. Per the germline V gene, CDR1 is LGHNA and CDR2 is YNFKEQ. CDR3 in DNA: TGTGCCAGCAGCCAACGTAAGGCACAGGACCCTTCTGGGGCCAACGTCCTGACTTTC. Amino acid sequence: CASSQRKAQDPSGANVLTF.

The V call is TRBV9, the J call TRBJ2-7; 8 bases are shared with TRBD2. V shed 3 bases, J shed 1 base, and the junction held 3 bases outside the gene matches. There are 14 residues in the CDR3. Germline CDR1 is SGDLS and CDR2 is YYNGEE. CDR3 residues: CASSAGGSSYEQYF. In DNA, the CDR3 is TGTGCCAGCAGCGCGGGGGGGAGTTCCTACGAGCAGTACTTC.

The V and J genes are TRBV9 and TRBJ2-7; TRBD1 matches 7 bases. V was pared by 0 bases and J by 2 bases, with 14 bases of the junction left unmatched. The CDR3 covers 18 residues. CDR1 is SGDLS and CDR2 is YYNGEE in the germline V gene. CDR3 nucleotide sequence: TGTGCCAGCAGCGTAGACCCCTCTTCCGCGGACAGGCCCTACGAGCAGTACTTC. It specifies CASSVDPSSADRPYEQYF.

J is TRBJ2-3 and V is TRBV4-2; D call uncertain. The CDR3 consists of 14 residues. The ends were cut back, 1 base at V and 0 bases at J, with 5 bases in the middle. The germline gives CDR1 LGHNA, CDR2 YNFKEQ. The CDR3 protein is CASSQVPSTDTQYF. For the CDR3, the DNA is TGTGCCAGCAGCCAAGTCCCTAGCACAGATACGCAGTATTTT.

The CDR3 nucleotides read TGTGCCTGGAGAAAATCGGGGGATAACGGCTACACCTTC. Translation: CAWRKSGDNGYTF. The chain employs TRBV30 and TRBJ1-2; perhaps TRBD1 as D (5 bases). Germline V gene data show CDR1 as GTSNPN and CDR2 as SVGIG (reference sequence). The V end was cut by 3 bases, the J end by 8 bases, with 16 bases between. CDR3 length: 13 residues.

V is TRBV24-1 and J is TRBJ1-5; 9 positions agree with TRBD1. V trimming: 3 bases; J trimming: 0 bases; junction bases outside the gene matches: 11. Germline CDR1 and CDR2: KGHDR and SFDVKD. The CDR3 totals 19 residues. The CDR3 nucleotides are TGTGCCACCAGTGATCTGAGGACAGGGGATTTAGTTAGCAATCAGCCCCAGCATTTT. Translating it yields CATSDLRTGDLVSNQPQHF.

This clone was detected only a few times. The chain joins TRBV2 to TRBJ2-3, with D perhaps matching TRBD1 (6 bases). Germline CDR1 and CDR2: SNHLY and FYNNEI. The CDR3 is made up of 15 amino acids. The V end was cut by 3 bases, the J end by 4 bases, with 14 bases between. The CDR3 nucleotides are TGTGCCAGCAGTGATTTAGAGGGGGAGCCAGATACGCAGTATTTT. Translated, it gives CASSDLEGEPDTQYF.